This T cell receptor beta chain emerged from a study of T cell repertoires in cytomegalovirus infection. Study background: TCR beta signatures that were public indicated CMV infection and matching HLA type. General observations from the study: The ex vivo response showed dominance by HLA-C-restricted CMV-specific TCR beta clonotypes. Summed public TCR beta family frequency identified CMV carriers bearing the relevant HLA.

V lost 3 bases to trimming and J lost 0 bases, with 18 bases between them. The CDR3 length is 18 residues. Germline V CDR1 and CDR2: SGHVS, FNYEAQ. This clonotype was picked up many times. Its antigen is unidentified. TCRdb re-derived calls from the reads in MiXCR, one entry per CDR3 protein. The sample yields roughly 240,000 distinct CDR3 sequences, roughly 6.5% seen once. This chain uses TRBV7-6 with TRBJ1-3; D is possibly TRBD1 (6 bases). The material sequenced was PBMCs. This sequence was found in a human donor in good health (CMV status not recorded). Some clones in this sample may be carry-over from other donors' samples. CDR3 amino acids: CASSFVPSQGTSGNTIYF. As DNA, the CDR3 is TGTGCCAGCAGCTTCGTGCCCTCACAGGGTACCTCTGGAAACACCATATATTTT.